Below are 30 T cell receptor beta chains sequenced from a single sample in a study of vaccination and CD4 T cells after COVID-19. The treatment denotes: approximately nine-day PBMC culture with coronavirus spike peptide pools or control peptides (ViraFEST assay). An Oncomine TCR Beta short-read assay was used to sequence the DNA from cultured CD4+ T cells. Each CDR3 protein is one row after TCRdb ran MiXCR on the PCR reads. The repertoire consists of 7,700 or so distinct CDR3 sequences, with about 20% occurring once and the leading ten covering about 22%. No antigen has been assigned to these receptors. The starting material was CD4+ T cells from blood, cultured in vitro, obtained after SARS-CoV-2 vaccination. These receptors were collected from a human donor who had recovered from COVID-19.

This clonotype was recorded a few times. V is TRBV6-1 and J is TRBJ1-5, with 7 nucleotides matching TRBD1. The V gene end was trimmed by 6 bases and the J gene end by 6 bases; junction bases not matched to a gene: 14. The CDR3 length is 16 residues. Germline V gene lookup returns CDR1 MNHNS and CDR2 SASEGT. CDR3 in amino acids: CASSPLDRLSRQPQHF. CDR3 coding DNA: TGTGCCAGCAGCCCCCTGGACAGGCTCTCACGTCAGCCCCAGCATTTT.

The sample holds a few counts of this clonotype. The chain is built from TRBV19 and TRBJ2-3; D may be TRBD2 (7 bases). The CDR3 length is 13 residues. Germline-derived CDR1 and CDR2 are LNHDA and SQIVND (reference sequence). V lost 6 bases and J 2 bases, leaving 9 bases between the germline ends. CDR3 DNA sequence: TGTGCCAGTAGGGGGGGGCCCACAGATACGCAGTATTTT. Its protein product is CASRGGPTDTQYF.

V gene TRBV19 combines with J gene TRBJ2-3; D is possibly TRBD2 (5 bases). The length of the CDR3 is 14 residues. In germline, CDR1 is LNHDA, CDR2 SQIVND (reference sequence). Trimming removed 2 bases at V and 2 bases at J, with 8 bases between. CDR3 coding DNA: TGTGCCAGTAGTATATCAGACTACACAGATACGCAGTATTTT. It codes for CASSISDYTDTQYF.

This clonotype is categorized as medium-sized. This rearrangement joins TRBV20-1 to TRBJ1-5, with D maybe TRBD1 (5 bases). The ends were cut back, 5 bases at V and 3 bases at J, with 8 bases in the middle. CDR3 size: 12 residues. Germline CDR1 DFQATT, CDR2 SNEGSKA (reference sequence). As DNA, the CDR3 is TGCAGTGCTCAGGGATACAATCAGCCCCAGCATTTT. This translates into CSAQGYNQPQHF.

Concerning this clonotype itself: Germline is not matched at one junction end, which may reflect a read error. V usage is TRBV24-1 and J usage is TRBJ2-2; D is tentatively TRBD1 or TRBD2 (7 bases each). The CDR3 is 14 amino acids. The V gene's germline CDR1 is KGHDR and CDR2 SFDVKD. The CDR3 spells CASQGGTNTGEPFF. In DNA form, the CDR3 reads TGTGCCAGCCAGGGGGGGACGAACACCGGGGAGCCGTTTTTT.

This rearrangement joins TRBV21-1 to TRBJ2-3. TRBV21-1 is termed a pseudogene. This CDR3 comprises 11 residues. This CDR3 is CASGYTDTQYF. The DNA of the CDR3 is TGTGCCAGCGGCTACACAGATACGCAGTATTTT.

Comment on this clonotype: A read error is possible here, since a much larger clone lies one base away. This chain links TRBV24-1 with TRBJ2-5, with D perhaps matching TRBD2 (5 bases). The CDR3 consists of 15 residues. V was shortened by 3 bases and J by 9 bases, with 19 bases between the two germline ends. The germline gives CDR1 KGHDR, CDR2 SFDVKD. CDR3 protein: CATSDPYGPPEAQYF. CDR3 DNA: TGTGCCACCAGTGATCCTTACGGACCGCCGGAGGCCCAGTACTTC.

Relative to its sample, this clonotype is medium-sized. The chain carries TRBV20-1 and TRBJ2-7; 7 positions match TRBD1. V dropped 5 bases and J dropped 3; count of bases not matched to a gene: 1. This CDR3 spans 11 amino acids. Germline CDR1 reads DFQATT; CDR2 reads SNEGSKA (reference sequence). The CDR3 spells CSAGDSYEQYF. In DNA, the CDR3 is TGCAGTGCTGGGGACAGCTACGAGCAGTACTTC.

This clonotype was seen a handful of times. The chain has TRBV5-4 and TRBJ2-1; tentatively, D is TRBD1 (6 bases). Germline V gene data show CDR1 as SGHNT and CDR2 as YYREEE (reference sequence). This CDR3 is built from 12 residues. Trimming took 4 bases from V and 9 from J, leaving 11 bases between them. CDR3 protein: CASSPRGTEQFF. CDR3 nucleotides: TGTGCCAGCAGCCCTAGGGGGACTGAGCAGTTCTTC.

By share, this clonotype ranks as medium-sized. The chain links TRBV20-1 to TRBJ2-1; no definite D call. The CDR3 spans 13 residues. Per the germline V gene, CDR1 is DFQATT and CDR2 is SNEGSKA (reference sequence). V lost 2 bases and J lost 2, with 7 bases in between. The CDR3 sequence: CSARREPYNEQFF. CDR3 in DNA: TGCAGTGCTAGAAGGGAACCCTACAATGAGCAGTTCTTC.

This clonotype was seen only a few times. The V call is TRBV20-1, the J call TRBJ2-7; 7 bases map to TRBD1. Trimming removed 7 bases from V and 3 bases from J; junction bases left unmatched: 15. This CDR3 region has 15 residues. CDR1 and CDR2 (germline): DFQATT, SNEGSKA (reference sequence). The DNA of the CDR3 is TGCAGTGTGGGGGTTTTGACAGGGCAGCTCTACGAGCAGTACTTC. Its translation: CSVGVLTGQLYEQYF.

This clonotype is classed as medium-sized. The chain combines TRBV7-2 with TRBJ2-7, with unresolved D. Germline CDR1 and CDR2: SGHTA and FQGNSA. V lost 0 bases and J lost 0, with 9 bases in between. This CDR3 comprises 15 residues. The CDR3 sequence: CASSLAADRSYEQYF. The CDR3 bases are TGTGCCAGCAGCTTAGCGGCGGATCGCTCCTACGAGCAGTACTTC.

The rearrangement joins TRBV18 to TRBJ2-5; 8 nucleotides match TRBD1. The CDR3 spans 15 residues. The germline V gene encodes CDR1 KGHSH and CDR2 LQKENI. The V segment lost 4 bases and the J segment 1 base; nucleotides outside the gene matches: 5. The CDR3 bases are TGTGCCAGCTCACTTGAGGACAGGGCCCAAGAGACCCAGTACTTC. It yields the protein CASSLEDRAQETQYF. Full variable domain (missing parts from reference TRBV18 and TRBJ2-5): NAGVMQNPRHLVRRRGQEARLRCSPMKGHSHVYWYRQLPEEGLKFMVYLQKENIIDESGMPKERFSAEFPKEGPSILRIQQVVRGDSAAYFCASSLEDRAQETQYFGPGTRLLVL.

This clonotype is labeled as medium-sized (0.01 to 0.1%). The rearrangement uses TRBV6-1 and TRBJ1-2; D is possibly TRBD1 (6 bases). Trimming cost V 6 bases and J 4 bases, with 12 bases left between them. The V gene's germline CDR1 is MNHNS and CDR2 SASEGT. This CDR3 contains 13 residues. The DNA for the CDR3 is TGTGCCAGCAGCAACAGGGTAGTCTATGGCTACACCTTC. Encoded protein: CASSNRVVYGYTF.

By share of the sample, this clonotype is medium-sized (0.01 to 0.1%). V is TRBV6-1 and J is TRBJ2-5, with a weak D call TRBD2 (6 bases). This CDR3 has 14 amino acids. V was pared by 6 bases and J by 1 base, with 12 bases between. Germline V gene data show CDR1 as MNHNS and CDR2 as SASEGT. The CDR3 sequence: CASRAQRAQETQYF. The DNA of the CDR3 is TGTGCCAGCAGGGCTCAGCGGGCCCAAGAGACCCAGTACTTC.

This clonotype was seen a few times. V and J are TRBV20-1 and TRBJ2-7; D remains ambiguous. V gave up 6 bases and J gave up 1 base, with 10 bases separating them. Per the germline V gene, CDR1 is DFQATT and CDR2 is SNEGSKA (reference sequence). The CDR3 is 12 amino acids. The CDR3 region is CSAYRRSYEQYF. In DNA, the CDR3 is TGCAGTGCATACCGTAGGTCCTACGAGCAGTACTTC.

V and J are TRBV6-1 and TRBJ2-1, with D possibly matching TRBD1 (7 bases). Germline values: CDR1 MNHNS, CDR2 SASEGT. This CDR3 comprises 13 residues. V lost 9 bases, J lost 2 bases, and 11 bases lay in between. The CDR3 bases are TGTGCCAGTTCAGGGGGGACCTACAATGAGCAGTTCTTC. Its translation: CASSGGTYNEQFF.

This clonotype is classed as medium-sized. The CDR3 is CASGDRLYEQYF. The CDR3 DNA sequence: TGTGCCAGCGGGGACAGGCTGTACGAGCAGTACTTC. This sequence joins TRBV6-2 or TRBV6-3 and TRBJ2-7, with TRBD1 identical over 8 bases. Germline assignment: CDR1 MNHEY and CDR2 SVGEGT. Germline trimming cut 8 bases from V and 4 bases from J; bases unmatched to any gene: 4. This CDR3 comprises 12 residues.

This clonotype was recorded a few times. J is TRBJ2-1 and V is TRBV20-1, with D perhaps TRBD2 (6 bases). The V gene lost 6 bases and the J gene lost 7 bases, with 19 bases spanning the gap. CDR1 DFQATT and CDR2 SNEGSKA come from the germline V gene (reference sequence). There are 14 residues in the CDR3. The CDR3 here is CSAMEGRAVNEQFF. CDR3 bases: TGCAGTGCGATGGAGGGCAGGGCCGTTAATGAGCAGTTCTTC.

The CDR3 nucleotides are TGCAGTGCCGCCCAAATAAAGACAGCCAATCAGCCCCAGCATTTT. It is translated as CSAAQIKTANQPQHF. The chain has TRBV20-1 and TRBJ1-5; the D gene is possibly TRBD1 (5 bases). CDR3 size: 15 residues. Trimming removed 6 bases from V and 3 bases from J, with 18 bases in between. CDR1 is DFQATT and CDR2 is SNEGSKA in the germline V gene (reference sequence).

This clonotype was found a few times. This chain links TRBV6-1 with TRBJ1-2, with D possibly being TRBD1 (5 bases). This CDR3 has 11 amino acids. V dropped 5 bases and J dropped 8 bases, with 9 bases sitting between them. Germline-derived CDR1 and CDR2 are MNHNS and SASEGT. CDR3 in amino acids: CASSLGQGYTF. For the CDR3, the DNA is TGTGCCAGCAGTCTCGGACAAGGCTACACCTTC.

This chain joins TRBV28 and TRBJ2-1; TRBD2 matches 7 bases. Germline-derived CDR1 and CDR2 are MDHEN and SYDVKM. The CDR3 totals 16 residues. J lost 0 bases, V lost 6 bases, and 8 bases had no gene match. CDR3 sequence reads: CASSRLAFSSYNEQFF. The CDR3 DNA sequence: TGTGCCAGCAGCCGACTAGCTTTTAGCTCCTACAATGAGCAGTTCTTC.

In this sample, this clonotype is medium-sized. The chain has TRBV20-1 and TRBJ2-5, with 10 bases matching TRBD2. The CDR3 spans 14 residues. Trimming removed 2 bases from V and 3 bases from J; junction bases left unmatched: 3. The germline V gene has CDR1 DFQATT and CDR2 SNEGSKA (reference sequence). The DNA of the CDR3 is TGCAGTGCTAGACTAGCGGGAGCGGAAGAGACCCAGTACTTC. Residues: CSARLAGAEETQYF.

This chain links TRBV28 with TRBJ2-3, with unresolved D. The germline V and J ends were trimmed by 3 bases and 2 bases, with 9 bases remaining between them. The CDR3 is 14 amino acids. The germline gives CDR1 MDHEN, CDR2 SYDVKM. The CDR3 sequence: CASSLWPSTDTQYF. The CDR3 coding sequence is TGTGCCAGCAGTTTGTGGCCCTCCACAGATACGCAGTATTTT.

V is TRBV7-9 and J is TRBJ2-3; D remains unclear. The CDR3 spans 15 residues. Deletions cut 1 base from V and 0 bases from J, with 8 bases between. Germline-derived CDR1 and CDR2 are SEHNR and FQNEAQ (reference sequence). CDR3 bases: TGTGCCAGCAGCTTAGGCGGAATCAGCACAGATACGCAGTATTTT. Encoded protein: CASSLGGISTDTQYF. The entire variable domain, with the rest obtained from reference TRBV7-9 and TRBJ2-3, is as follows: DTGVSQNPRHKITKRGQNVTFRCDPISEHNRLYWYRQTLGQGPEFLTYFQNEAQLEKSRLLSDRFSAERPKGSFSTLEIQRTEQGDSAMYLCASSLGGISTDTQYFGPGTRLTVL.

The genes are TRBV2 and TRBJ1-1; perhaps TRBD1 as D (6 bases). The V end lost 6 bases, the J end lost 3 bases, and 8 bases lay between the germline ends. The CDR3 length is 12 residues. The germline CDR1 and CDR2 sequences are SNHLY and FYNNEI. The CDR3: CASRRGDTEAFF. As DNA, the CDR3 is TGTGCCAGCAGGAGGGGGGACACTGAAGCTTTCTTT.

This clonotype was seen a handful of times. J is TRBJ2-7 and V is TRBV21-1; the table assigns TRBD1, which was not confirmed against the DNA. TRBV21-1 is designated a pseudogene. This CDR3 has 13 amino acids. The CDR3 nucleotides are TGTGCCAGCAGCAAGTCCCCAACCTACGAGCAGTACTTC. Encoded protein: CASSKSPTYEQYF.

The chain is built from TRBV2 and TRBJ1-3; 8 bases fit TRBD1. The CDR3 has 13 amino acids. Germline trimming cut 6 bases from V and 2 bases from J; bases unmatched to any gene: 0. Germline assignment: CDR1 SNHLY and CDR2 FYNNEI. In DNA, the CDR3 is TGTGCCAGCAGGGACAGGGCTGGAAACACCATATATTTT. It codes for CASRDRAGNTIYF.

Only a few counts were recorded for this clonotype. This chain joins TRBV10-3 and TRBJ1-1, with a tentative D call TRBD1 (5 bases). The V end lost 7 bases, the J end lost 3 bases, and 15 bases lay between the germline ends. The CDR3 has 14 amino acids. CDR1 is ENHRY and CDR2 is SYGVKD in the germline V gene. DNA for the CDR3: TGTGCCATCACCCAGGGACCCACGGACACTGAAGCTTTCTTT. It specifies CAITQGPTDTEAFF.

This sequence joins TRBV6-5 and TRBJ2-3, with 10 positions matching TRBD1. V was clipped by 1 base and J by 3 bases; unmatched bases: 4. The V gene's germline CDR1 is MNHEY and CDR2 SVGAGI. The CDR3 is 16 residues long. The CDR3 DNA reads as TGTGCCAGCAGTTACTGGGCGGGACAGGGGACAGATACGCAGTATTTT. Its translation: CASSYWAGQGTDTQYF.